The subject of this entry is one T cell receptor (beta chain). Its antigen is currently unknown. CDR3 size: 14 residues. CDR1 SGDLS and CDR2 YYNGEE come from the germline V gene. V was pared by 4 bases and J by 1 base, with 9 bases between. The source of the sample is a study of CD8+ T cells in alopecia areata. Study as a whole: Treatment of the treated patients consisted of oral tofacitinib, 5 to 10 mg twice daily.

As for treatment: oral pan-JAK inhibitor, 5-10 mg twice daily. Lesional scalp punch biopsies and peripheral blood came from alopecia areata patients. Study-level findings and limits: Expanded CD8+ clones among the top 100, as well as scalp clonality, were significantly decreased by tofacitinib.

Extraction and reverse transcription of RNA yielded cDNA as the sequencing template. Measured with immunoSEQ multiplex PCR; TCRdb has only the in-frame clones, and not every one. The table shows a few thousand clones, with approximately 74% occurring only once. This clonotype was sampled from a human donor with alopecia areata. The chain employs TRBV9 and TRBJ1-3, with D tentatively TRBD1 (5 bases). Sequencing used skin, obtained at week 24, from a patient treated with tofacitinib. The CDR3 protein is CASSQTDSGNTIYF. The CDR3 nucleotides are TGTGCCAGCAGCCAGACAGATTCTGGAAACACCATATATTTT.